This T cell receptor (beta chain) was documented in a study of blood T cell repertoires in COVID-19. Only in-frame clones appear in the TCRdb table, and some are missing; sequencing was by immunoSEQ multiplex PCR. The sample carries some 240,000 clones, roughly 80% recorded once. Germline CDR1 SGHRS, CDR2 YFSETQ. The CDR3 has 15 amino acids. With 0 bases removed from V and 1 base from J, the gap between germline ends came to 10 bases. Sequenced: peripheral blood. The gene calls are TRBV5-1 and TRBJ1-2; D might be TRBD1 (6 bases). This TCR derives from a woman aged 55-69 years with active or convalescent COVID-19. The chain's CDR3 is CASSLEGGINYGYTF. In DNA form, the CDR3 reads TGCGCCAGCAGCTTGGAGGGGGGGATTAACTATGGCTACACCTTC.